This paragraph covers one TCR beta chain sequence. The antigen is unknown. At one end, the junction sequence differs from germline, possibly due to a read error. Hyperthyroidism was newly diagnosed in patients aged 18 to 65 (duration under 2 months). Patients were excluded for uncontrolled infection, other autoimmune disease, pregnancy or lactation. Amplified TCR beta CDR3 regions derived from RNA transcripts. TCR CDR3 regions were first amplified by RT-PCR with HTBI primers. TCRdb re-derived calls from the multiplex PCR reads in MiXCR, one entry per CDR3 protein. Of some 510,000 distinct CDR3 sequences in the sample, roughly 46% are singletons; the top ten hold roughly 8.2%. The record originates from a study of T cells in Graves' hyperthyroidism and ophthalmopathy. General observations from the study: Most clonotypes expanded in the thyroid (above 0.001) were also present in blood. Progression to ophthalmopathy was predicted a median of 6.5 months early.

The sample was peripheral blood or thyroid tissue (not recorded which). The receptor comes from a woman between 18 and 29 years old with Graves' hyperthyroidism.

This CDR3 is CATSDPARYF. The CDR3 region has the DNA TGTGCCACCAGTGATCCCGCCAGGTATTTT. This chain connects TRBV24-1 to TRBJ1-5, with D unclear. This CDR3 spans 10 amino acids. The germline V gene has CDR1 KGHDR and CDR2 SFDVKD.